This T cell receptor (beta chain) was documented in a study of radiotherapy plus CTLA-4 blockade in lung cancer. The CDR3 sequence is 11 residues long. V lost 6 bases and J 10 bases, leaving 15 bases between the germline ends. The germline CDR1 and CDR2 sequences are DFQATT and SNEGSKA (reference sequence). In the case of this clone: What it binds is unknown.

Sequenced by immunoSEQ multiplex PCR; TCRdb stores in-frame clones only, minus some. In the table there are tens of thousands of clones, roughly 77% of which are singletons. Study findings and constraints: Expansion of tumor-derived TCR clones was observed in blood after radiotherapy plus ipilimumab.

The chain uses TRBV20-1 and TRBJ1-1; D call uncertain. This TCR came from a human donor with non-small cell lung cancer who had a complete response to radiotherapy plus ipilimumab. The specimen was peripheral blood, collected from a patient treated with radiotherapy plus ipilimumab. The CDR3 DNA sequence: TGCAGTGCCCCGGGGAAACATTTAGCTTTCTTT. It translates to CSAPGKHLAFF.